The sequence of this T cell receptor beta chain was determined in a study of response to subunit inactivated influenza vaccine. TCRdb recomputed calls from the RT-PCR reads with MiXCR, one row per CDR3 protein. The table shows around 500,000 distinct CDR3 sequences, with roughly 11% occurring only once. Whole-study results and caveats: The authors put forward the suggestion that each seasonal influenza vaccination may bring in only a limited number of new T cells.

Germline CDR1 is MDHEN and CDR2 is SYDVKM. The CDR3 contains 13 residues. The V end was cut by 2 bases, the J end by 5 bases, with 7 bases between. This clonotype was observed a few times. Its antigen is unidentified. The sequence came from a man in his fifties or sixties who received an inactivated influenza vaccine. This rearrangement joins TRBV28 to TRBJ1-5; D is uncertain. The sequences come from PBMCs from blood, collected roughly 46 days after vaccination. CDR3 bases: TGTGCCAGCAGTTTACCGGAGGATCAGCCCCAGCATTTT. Residues: CASSLPEDQPQHF.